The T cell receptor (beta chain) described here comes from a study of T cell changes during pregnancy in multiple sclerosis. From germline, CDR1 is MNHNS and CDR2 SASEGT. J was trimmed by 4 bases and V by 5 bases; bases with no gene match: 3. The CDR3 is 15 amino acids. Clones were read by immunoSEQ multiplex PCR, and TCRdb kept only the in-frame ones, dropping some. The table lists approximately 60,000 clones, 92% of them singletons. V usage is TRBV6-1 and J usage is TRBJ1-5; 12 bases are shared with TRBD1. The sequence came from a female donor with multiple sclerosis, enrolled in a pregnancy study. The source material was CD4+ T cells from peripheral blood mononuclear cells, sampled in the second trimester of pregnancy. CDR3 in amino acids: CASSRDRGPNQPQHF. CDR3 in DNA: TGTGCCAGCAGTCGGGACAGGGGGCCTAATCAGCCCCAGCATTTT.